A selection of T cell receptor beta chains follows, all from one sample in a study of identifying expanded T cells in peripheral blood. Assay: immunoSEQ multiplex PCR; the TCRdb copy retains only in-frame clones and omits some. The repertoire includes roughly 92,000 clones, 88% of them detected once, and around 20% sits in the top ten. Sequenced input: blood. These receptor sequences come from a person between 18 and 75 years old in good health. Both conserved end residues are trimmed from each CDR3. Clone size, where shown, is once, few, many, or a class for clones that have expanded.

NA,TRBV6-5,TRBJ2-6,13,ASSYWLAGANVLT
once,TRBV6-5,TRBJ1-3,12,ASRTPGQGNTIY
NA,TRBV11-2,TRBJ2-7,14,ASSLNRDPRPYEQY
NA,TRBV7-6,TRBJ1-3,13,ASSARRGPGNTIY
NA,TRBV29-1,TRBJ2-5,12,SVGASGGGETQY
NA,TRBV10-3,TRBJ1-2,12,AISEYLGNYGYT
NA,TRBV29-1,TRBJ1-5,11,SAQTGDNQPQH
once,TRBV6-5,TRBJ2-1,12,ASRRQGEVNEQF
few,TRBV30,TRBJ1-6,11,AWSGDSGSPLH
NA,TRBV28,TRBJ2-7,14,ASSDTGGGMSYEQY
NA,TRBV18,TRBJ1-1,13,ASSPPQGQQTEAF
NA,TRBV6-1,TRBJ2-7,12,ASRTGELSYEQY
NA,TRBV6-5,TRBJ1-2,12,ASSYGLANYGYT
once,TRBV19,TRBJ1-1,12,ASSIQGWNTEAF
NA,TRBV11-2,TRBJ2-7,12,ASSLAARGYEQY
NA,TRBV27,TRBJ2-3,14,ASSPGLFARTDTQY
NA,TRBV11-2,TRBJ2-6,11,ASSPDRANVLT
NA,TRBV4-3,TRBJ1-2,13,ASSQDRGSDYGYT
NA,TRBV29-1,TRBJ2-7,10,SVEEREYEQY
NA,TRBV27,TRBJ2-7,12,ASSLRVAGYEQY
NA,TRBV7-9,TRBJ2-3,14,ASSRTRAGVGDTQY
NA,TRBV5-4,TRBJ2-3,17,ASSSPGLAGGPTTDTQY
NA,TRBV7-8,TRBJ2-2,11,ASSSGRAGELF
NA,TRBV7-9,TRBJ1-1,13,ASSSPGRGPWWAF
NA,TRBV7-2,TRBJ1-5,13,ASSRGTGGNQPQH
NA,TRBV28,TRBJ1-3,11,ASSLTVGNTIY
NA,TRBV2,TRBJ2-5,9,ASRDDITQY
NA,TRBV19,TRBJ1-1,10,ASTHLGHGAF
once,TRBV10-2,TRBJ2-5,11,ASGSRGGETQY
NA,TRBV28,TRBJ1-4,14,ASSFSELRANEKLF
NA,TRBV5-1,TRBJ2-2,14,ASSGSGAENTGELF
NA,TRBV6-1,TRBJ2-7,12,ASSFGQGSYEQY
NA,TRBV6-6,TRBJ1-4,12,ASSDLTRGEKLF
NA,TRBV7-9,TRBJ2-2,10,ASSSGHGELF
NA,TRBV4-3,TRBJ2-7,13,ASSQEPDAAYEQY
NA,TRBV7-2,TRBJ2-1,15,ASSHQDPTLLRNEQF
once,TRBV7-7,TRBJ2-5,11,ASSRDTVETQY
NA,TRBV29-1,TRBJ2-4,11,SVVPGGKNIQY
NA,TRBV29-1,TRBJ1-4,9,SVRDRSELF
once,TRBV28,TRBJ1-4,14,ASSSRGGSTNEKLF
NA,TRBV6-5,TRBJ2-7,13,ASSYTGQGGYEQY
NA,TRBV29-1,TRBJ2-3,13,SVEDLRGVVDTQY
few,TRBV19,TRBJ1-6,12,ASSPPGRYSPLH
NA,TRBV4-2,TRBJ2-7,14,ASSQTTGQRKHEQY
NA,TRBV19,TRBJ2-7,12,ASGGTVGSYEQY